This TCR beta chain appears in the sequencing data of a study of technical replicates of blood from several donors. The CDR3 consists of 16 residues. Some clones are missing from TCRdb's copy, which holds only in-frame ones; the method was immunoSEQ multiplex PCR. The table lists some 62,000 clones, approximately 87% of them singletons. The rearrangement uses TRBV7-5 and TRBJ2-3; no check of the table's D call, TRBD2, against the DNA was made. TRBV7-5 is assigned pseudogene status. The material sequenced was PBMCs. This sequence was found in a human donor in good health. Some clones in this sample may be carry-over from other donors' samples. The CDR3 loop reads CARSLAERVDTDTQYF. The CDR3 region has the DNA TGTGCCAGAAGCTTAGCGGAGCGGGTAGATACAGATACGCAGTATTTT.